The T cell receptor (beta chain) described here comes from a study of blood T cell repertoires in COVID-19. Overall study: Both acute and convalescent COVID-19 samples were obtained from the United States, Italy and Spain. PBMCs, B-cell-depleted T cells, or T cells were the source of the cDNA or gDNA that made up the material.

V shed 2 bases and J shed 0 bases, with 20 bases lying between them. This CDR3 comprises 19 residues. Germline-derived CDR1 and CDR2 are SEHNR and FQNEAQ (reference sequence). Original handling: Amplification from reference gene primers served as the basis for estimated nucleated cell counts. The assay was immunoSEQ multiplex PCR, and TCRdb's table has in-frame clones only and misses some. That table is the source of V, J and clone size, and D and trimming were worked out from the DNA. The table has about 150,000 clones, approximately 87% seen once. The rearrangement uses TRBV7-9 and TRBJ1-3, with D possibly matching TRBD1 (5 bases). Sequenced sample: peripheral blood. The sequence was collected from a man in his fifties or sixties who had recovered from COVID-19. The CDR3: CASSLSIRDGTLSGNTIYF. The CDR3 bases are TGTGCCAGCAGCTTATCTATACGGGACGGGACTCTCTCTGGAAACACCATATATTTT.